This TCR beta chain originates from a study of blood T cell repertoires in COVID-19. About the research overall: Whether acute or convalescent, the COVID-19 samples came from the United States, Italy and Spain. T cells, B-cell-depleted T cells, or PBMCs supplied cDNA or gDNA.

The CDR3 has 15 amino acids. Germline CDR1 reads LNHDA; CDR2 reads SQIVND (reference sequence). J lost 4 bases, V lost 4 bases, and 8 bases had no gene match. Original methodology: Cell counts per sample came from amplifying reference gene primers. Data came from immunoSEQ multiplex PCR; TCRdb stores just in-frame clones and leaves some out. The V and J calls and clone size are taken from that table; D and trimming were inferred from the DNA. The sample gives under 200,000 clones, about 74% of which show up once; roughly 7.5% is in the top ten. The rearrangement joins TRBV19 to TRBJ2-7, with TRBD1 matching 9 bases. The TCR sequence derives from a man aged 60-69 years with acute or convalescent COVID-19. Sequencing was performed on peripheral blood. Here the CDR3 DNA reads TGTGCCAGTAGTACGTCCGCGACAGGGGGGTACGAGCAGTACTTC. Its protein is CASSTSATGGYEQYF.